The present entry profiles one T cell receptor beta chain with its context. This entry is derived from a study of blood T cell repertoires in COVID-19. Study overall: Italy, Spain and the United States were the sources of the convalescent and acute COVID-19 samples. The cDNA or gDNA used as material had been derived from T cells, B-cell-depleted T cells, or PBMCs.

Germline lookup yields CDR1 SGHRS and CDR2 YFSETQ. Deletions cut 4 bases from V and 5 bases from J, with 16 bases between. The length of the CDR3 is 15 residues. Clones were read by immunoSEQ multiplex PCR, and TCRdb kept only the in-frame ones, dropping some. The data contain 250,000 to 300,000 clones, roughly 85% of them seen just once; the ten biggest clones take up less than 6.5%. V usage is TRBV5-1 and J usage is TRBJ1-5, with TRBD1 as a possible D gene (5 bases). This TCR was recovered from a man in his forties or fifties with active or convalescent COVID-19. Sequenced sample: peripheral blood. CDR3 in DNA: TGCGCCAGCAGCCCCTGGTCAGGCAGGGATCAGCCCCAGCATTTT. Its protein product is CASSPWSGRDQPQHF.